The subject of this entry is one TCR beta chain. This entry belongs to a study of OX40 agonist ivuxolimab in advanced cancers. Peripheral blood came from all dose cohorts at three timepoints. The CDR3 consists of 17 residues. Trimming cost V 0 bases and J 2 bases, with 14 bases left between them. Looked up from germline, CDR1 is MGHRA and CDR2 is YSYEKL. Assay used: immunoSEQ multiplex PCR; TCRdb lists only in-frame clones, some missing. The sample holds some 100,000 clones, 84% seen once. The input for sequencing was CD4+ or CD8+ T cells sorted from blood, taken in a trial of the OX40 agonist ivuxolimab. The clonotype comes from an adult with an advanced solid tumor such as melanoma, head and neck, liver or kidney cancer. This rearrangement joins TRBV4-1 to TRBJ1-3; possibly TRBD1 for D (5 bases). The CDR3 loop reads CASSQDPRVEPGNTIYF. The CDR3 DNA reads TGCGCCAGCAGCCAAGATCCCAGGGTAGAACCTGGAAACACCATATATTTT.